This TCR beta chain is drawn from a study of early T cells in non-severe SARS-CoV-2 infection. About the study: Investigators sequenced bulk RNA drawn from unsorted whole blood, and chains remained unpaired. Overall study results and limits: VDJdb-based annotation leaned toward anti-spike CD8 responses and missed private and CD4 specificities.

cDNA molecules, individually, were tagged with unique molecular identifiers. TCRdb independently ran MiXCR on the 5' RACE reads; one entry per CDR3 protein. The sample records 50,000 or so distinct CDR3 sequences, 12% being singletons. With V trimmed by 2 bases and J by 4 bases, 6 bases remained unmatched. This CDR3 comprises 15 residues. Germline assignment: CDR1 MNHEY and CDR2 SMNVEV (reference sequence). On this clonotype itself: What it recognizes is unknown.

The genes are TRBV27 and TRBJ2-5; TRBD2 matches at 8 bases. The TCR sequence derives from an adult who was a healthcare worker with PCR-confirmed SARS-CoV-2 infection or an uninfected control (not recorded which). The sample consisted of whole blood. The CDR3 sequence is CASSLIGGGPETQYF. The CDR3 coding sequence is TGTGCCAGCAGTTTAATCGGCGGGGGGCCAGAGACCCAGTACTTC.